The clone carrying this T cell receptor beta chain has more than one count but fewer than ten. The junction departs from germline at one end; a sequencing error may be responsible. The data belong to a study of T cell repertoires in cytomegalovirus infection. Study overall: Signatures in public TCR beta sequences pointed to both CMV infection and matching HLA type.

TCRdb re-derived calls from the reads in MiXCR, one entry per CDR3 protein. This sample has about 740,000 distinct CDR3 sequences, with 35% found just once. This CDR3 spans 14 amino acids. From germline, CDR1 is SGHAT and CDR2 FQDESV (reference sequence). The sequence came from a human donor in good health (CMV status not recorded). Some clones in this sample may be carry-over from other donors' samples. The material sequenced was PBMCs. The chain uses TRBV11-1 and TRBJ2-1, with 12 bases that match TRBD2. In nucleotides, the CDR3 is TGTGCCAGCAGCCTAGCGGGAGGGCCTTATGAGCAGTTCTTC. Residues: CASSLAGGPYEQFF.